Listed below are T cell receptor beta chains from one sample, sequenced in a study of T cell responses to AZD1222 COVID-19 vaccine. Using immunoSEQ multiplex PCR, the repertoire was profiled, and TCRdb retains in-frame clones only, with some absent. The sample holds approximately 140,000 clones, about 90% seen once. The specimen comprised peripheral blood, sampled on day 0 of AZD1222 vaccination. These receptors all stem from an adult in good health. Each CDR3 is given with its conserved first and last residue. D genes are given only for firm matches. Where a row states a size, it is once, few, many or the class of an expanded clone; other rows omit it.

TRBV7-2	TRBJ2-1	TRBD2	once	15	CASSELAGLYNEQFF	TGTGCCAGCAGCGAACTAGCGGGACTCTACAATGAGCAGTTCTTC
TRBV6-5	TRBJ2-3	NA	NA	14	CASSYSIGTDTQYF	TGTGCCAGCAGTTATTCGATAGGCACAGATACGCAGTATTTT
TRBV3-1/TRBV3-2	TRBJ2-2	NA	NA	15	CASSHHGGRTGELFF	TGTGCCAGCAGCCACCATGGGGGGAGGACCGGGGAGCTGTTTTTT
TRBV7-2	TRBJ2-4	TRBD2	NA	17	CASSPSSGGTTKSIQYF	TGTGCCAGCAGCCCATCCAGCGGGGGGACTACCAAAAGCATTCAGTACTTC
TRBV2	TRBJ2-2	NA	NA	15	CASRFGTVSSGELFF	TGTGCCAGCAGATTTGGGACTGTGAGTTCAGGGGAGCTGTTTTTT
TRBV4-3	TRBJ2-3	TRBD2	NA	17	CASSQDVAGDMGDTQYF	TGCGCCAGCAGCCAAGACGTGGCGGGAGATATGGGCGATACGCAGTATTTT
TRBV6-2/TRBV6-3	TRBJ2-7	NA	NA	14	CASSYSGHLYEQYF	TGTGCCAGCAGTTACTCGGGGCACCTCTACGAGCAGTACTTC
TRBV18	TRBJ2-7	NA	NA	15	CASSPQGIRTYEQYF	TGTGCCAGCTCACCCCAGGGGATCCGAACCTACGAGCAGTACTTC
TRBV7-2	TRBJ1-5	TRBD1	NA	19	CASSLVAPRGQGDNQPQHF	TGTGCCAGCAGCTTAGTGGCGCCGCGGGGTCAGGGGGACAATCAGCCCCAGCATTTT
TRBV19	TRBJ1-2	NA	NA	14	CATLPEGGYYGYTF	TGTGCCACCCTCCCCGAGGGCGGCTACTATGGCTACACCTTC
TRBV15	TRBJ1-5	NA	NA	15	CATSRGGSSNQPQHF	TGTGCCACCAGCCGAGGGGGGAGCAGCAATCAGCCCCAGCATTTT
TRBV7-9	TRBJ1-3	NA	NA	15	CASSAEGHSGNTIYF	TGTGCCAGCAGTGCAGAGGGGCACTCTGGAAACACCATATATTTT
TRBV1	TRBJ2-3	NA	NA	13	CTSSHWGTDTQYF	TGCACCAGCAGCCATTGGGGTACGGATACGCAGTATTTT
TRBV5-8	TRBJ1-4	NA	once	14	CASSLVGAGEKLFF	TGTGCCAGCAGCTTGGTAGGGGCCGGAGAAAAACTGTTTTTT
TRBV6-5	TRBJ1-2	TRBD1	NA	13	CASSYPGGHGYTF	TGTGCCAGCAGTTACCCAGGGGGTCATGGCTACACCTTC
TRBV5-1	TRBJ1-1	NA	NA	15	CASSLLWGLEDEAFF	TGCGCCAGCAGCTTATTATGGGGCCTGGAAGATGAAGCTTTCTTT
TRBV5-6	TRBJ2-5	NA	NA	12	CASSFHLETQYF	TGTGCCAGCAGCTTCCATCTGGAGACCCAGTACTTC
TRBV29-1	TRBJ2-4	NA	NA	12	CRWKGSRNIQYF	TGCAGGTGGAAGGGGAGCAGAAACATTCAGTACTTC
TRBV3-1/TRBV3-2	TRBJ2-5	NA	NA	17	CASSQDPLNSGGETQYF	TGTGCCAGCAGCCAAGATCCGCTAAACTCGGGTGGAGAGACCCAGTACTTC
TRBV3-1/TRBV3-2	TRBJ2-7	NA	NA	15	CASSQANSHGPEQYF	TGTGCCAGCAGCCAAGCTAACAGTCACGGCCCCGAGCAGTACTTC
TRBV9	TRBJ1-2	NA	NA	14	CASSVEGYNYGYTF	TGTGCCAGCAGCGTAGAGGGATACAACTATGGCTACACCTTC
TRBV4-3	TRBJ1-1	NA	once	14	CASSHPGSNTEAFF	TGCGCCAGCAGCCATCCAGGGTCGAACACTGAAGCTTTCTTT
TRBV2	TRBJ2-2	NA	few	13	CASRVAVTGELFF	TGTGCCAGCAGGGTAGCGGTCACCGGGGAGCTGTTTTTT
TRBV19	TRBJ2-5	NA	NA	15	CASSSGGQGQETQYF	TGTGCCAGTAGCAGCGGGGGACAGGGCCAAGAGACCCAGTACTTC
TRBV27	TRBJ2-7	NA	NA	13	CASSFGRVYEQYF	TGTGCCAGCAGTTTCGGGAGAGTCTACGAGCAGTACTTC
TRBV25-1	TRBJ1-1	NA	NA	11	CASSETTEAFF	TGTGCCAGCAGTGAGACGACTGAAGCTTTCTTT
TRBV7-2	TRBJ2-7	NA	NA	13	CASSLVAGSEQYF	TGTGCCAGCAGCTTAGTGGCAGGGAGTGAGCAGTACTTC
TRBV2	TRBJ1-3	NA	NA	17	CASSTPWETSSGNTIYF	TGTGCCAGCAGTACCCCTTGGGAGACAAGCTCTGGAAACACCATATATTTT
TRBV7-2	TRBJ1-1	NA	NA	13	CASSLVAGTEAFF	TGTGCCAGCAGCTTAGTCGCAGGGACTGAAGCTTTCTTT
TRBV7-9	TRBJ2-7	NA	NA	13	CASSTTKAYEQYF	TGTGCCAGCAGCACCACCAAGGCCTACGAGCAGTACTTC
TRBV5-4	TRBJ2-3	TRBD2	NA	15	CASSLFAGEADTQYF	TGTGCCAGCAGCTTGTTCGCGGGGGAGGCAGATACGCAGTATTTT
TRBV15	TRBJ2-7	NA	NA	15	CATSREKTHVYEQYF	TGTGCCACCAGCAGAGAAAAGACTCATGTGTACGAGCAGTACTTC
TRBV2	TRBJ2-1	NA	NA	13	CASAISSYNEQFF	TGTGCCAGCGCGATAAGCTCCTACAATGAGCAGTTCTTC
TRBV10-3	TRBJ1-5	NA	NA	15	CAISQTENSNQPQHF	TGTGCCATCAGCCAGACAGAAAATAGCAATCAGCCCCAGCATTTT
TRBV25-1	TRBJ2-2	NA	NA	14	CASSPYREPGELFF	TGTGCCAGCAGTCCATACAGGGAGCCCGGGGAGCTGTTTTTT
TRBV24-1	TRBJ2-7	NA	NA	16	CATSDSSNRELYEQYF	TGTGCCACCAGTGATTCTTCAAACAGGGAACTGTACGAGCAGTACTTC
TRBV6-5	TRBJ2-7	TRBD2	NA	14	CASSLAASSYEQYF	TGTGCCAGCAGCCTAGCGGCAAGCTCCTACGAGCAGTACTTC
TRBV2	TRBJ1-3	TRBD1	NA	15	CASSNQGANGNTIYF	TGTGCCAGCTCAAATCAGGGGGCGAATGGAAACACCATATATTTT
TRBV6-2/TRBV6-3	TRBJ1-5	NA	NA	15	CASSFSGFGTQPQHF	TGTGCCAGCAGTTTTTCAGGTTTCGGAACGCAGCCCCAGCATTTT